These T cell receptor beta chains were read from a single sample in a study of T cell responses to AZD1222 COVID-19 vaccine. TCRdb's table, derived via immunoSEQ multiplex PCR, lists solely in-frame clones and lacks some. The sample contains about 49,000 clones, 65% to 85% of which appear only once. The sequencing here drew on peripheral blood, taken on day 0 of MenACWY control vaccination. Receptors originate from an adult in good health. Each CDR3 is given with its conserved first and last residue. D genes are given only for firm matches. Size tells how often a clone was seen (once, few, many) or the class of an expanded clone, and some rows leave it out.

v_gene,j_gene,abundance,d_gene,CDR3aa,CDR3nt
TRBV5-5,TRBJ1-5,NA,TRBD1,CASSVQGGGNQPQHF,TGTGCCAGCAGCGTACAGGGGGGGGGCAATCAGCCCCAGCATTTT
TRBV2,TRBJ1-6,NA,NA,CAGATLSNSPLHF,TGTGCTGGAGCGACATTAAGTAATTCACCCCTCCACTTT
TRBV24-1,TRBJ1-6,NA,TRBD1,CATSDSRQGDNSPLHF,TGTGCCACCAGTGATTCGCGACAGGGAGATAATTCACCCCTCCACTTT
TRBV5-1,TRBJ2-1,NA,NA,CASQEGQYNEQFF,TGCGCCAGTCAGGAAGGGCAGTACAATGAGCAGTTCTTC
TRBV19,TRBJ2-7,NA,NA,CASSIDGSAAYEQYF,TGTGCCAGTAGTATTGATGGCAGCGCAGCCTACGAGCAGTACTTC
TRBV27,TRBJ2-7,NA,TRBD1,CASSLQPGQGSYEQYF,TGTGCCAGCAGTCTCCAACCGGGACAGGGCTCCTACGAGCAGTACTTC
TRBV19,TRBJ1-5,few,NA,CASHGGYSNQPQHF,TGTGCCAGTCACGGGGGTTATAGCAATCAGCCCCAGCATTTT
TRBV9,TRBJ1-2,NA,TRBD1,CASSVTPQGASKGGYTF,TGTGCCAGCAGCGTAACTCCCCAGGGGGCGAGTAAAGGTGGCTACACCTTC
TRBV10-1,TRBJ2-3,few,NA,CASSEAQVPRTDTQYF,TGCGCCAGCAGTGAGGCCCAGGTCCCCCGCACAGATACGCAGTATTTT
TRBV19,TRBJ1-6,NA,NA,CASSIPGDSPLHF,TGTGCCAGTAGTATTCCGGGAGATTCACCCCTCCACTTT
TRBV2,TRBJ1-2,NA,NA,CASSQDSPIGGYTF,TGTGCCAGCAGTCAGGACAGTCCAATTGGTGGCTACACCTTC
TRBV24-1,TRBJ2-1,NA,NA,CATSDSGAGRVWYNEQFF,TGTGCCACCAGTGATTCCGGGGCAGGGAGAGTTTGGTACAATGAGCAGTTCTTC
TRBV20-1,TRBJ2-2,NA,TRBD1,CSASWGQGSNTGELFF,TGCAGTGCTAGTTGGGGACAGGGGTCAAACACCGGGGAGCTGTTTTTT
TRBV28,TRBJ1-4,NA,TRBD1,CASSLPEDRADNEKLFF,TGTGCCAGCAGTTTACCGGAAGACAGGGCTGATAATGAAAAACTGTTTTTT
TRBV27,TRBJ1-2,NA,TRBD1,CASSLGTGKRYGYTF,TGTGCCAGCAGTTTAGGGACAGGGAAACGCTATGGCTACACCTTC
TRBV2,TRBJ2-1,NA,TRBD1,CASSVDRVSYNEQFF,TGTGCCAGCAGTGTTGACAGGGTCTCCTACAATGAGCAGTTCTTC
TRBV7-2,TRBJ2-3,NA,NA,CASSPGAITDTQYF,TGTGCCAGCAGTCCCGGGGCCATCACAGATACGCAGTATTTT
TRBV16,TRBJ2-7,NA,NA,CASSHYRTAYEQYF,TGTGCCAGCAGCCATTACCGTACCGCCTACGAGCAGTACTTC
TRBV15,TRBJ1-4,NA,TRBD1,CATSKRQGANEKLFF,TGTGCCACCAGCAAAAGACAGGGGGCTAATGAAAAACTGTTTTTT
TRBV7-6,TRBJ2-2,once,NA,CASSPVSGITGELFF,TGTGCCAGCAGCCCCGTTTCGGGAATCACCGGGGAGCTGTTTTTT
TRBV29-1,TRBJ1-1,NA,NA,CSVEGTPNTEAFF,TGCAGCGTTGAAGGGACACCGAACACTGAAGCTTTCTTT
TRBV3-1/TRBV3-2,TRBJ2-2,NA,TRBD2,CASRPRGGAGGELFF,TGTGCCAGCCGCCCCCGGGGGGGGGCGGGCGGGGAGCTGTTTTTT
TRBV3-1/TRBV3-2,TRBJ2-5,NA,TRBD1,CASSQDARDSLQETQYF,TGTGCCAGCAGCCAAGATGCCCGGGACAGTCTCCAAGAGACCCAGTACTTC